The 18 T cell receptor beta chains reported below all come from one sample, sequenced in a study of identical twins. TCRdb re-analysed the 5' RACE reads in MiXCR, keeping a single row per CDR3 protein. The sample shows hundreds of thousands of distinct CDR3 sequences, around 20% of them seen only once. In addition, the sample was reused for a study of T cells expressing NK-cell markers.

Sequencing was carried out using PBMCs. The receptors stem from a woman in her late teens or twenties in good health.

In its sample, this clonotype was seen many times. The rearrangement links TRBV5-1 to TRBJ1-1, with D hard to call. V lost 5 bases and J lost 2, with 10 bases in between. CDR3 length: 13 amino acids. Germline V gene data show CDR1 as SGHRS and CDR2 as YFSETQ. CDR3 protein: CASSTGGNTEAFF. DNA of the CDR3: TGCGCCAGCAGTACGGGAGGTAACACTGAAGCTTTCTTT.

V is TRBV6-2 or TRBV6-3 and J is TRBJ2-7, with D possibly TRBD1 on 6 matching bases. Germline assignment: CDR1 MNHEY and CDR2 SVGEGT. The CDR3 totals 13 residues. V dropped 4 bases and J dropped 5 bases, with 12 bases sitting between them. The CDR3 coding sequence is TGTGCCAGCAGTTTACGAGGGGGACACGAGCAGTACTTC. This sequence encodes CASSLRGGHEQYF.

This chain connects TRBV5-6 to TRBJ2-5, with no clear D. Germline CDR1 SGHDT, CDR2 YYEEEE. V gave up 4 bases and J gave up 5 bases, with 12 bases separating them. This CDR3 is built from 13 residues. The CDR3 spells CASSRPPGETQYF. The CDR3 coding sequence is TGTGCCAGCAGCCGCCCTCCCGGGGAGACCCAGTACTTC.

The genes are TRBV11-2 and TRBJ2-5; D unclear. Germline loops: CDR1 SGHAT, CDR2 FQNNGV. The CDR3 is made up of 14 amino acids. The germline V and J ends were trimmed by 4 bases and 5 bases, with 14 bases remaining between them. CDR3 nucleotides: TGTGCCAGCAGCTCCCAGAGAGCGAGCGAGACCCAGTACTTC. The encoded protein is CASSSQRASETQYF.

The V and J genes are TRBV15 and TRBJ2-2; 8 bases agree with TRBD2. The CDR3 has 16 amino acids. CDR1 is LNHNV and CDR2 is YYDKDF in the germline V gene (reference sequence). Germline trimming cut 3 bases from V and 5 bases from J; bases unmatched to any gene: 8. The CDR3 DNA is TGTGCCACCAGCAGGGCCCCCAGCGGGGGAACCGGGGAGCTGTTTTTT. Amino acids: CATSRAPSGGTGELFF.

This sequence joins TRBV20-1 and TRBJ2-3; no reliable D call. V gave up 7 bases and J gave up 1 base, with 15 bases separating them. This CDR3 has 14 amino acids. From germline, CDR1 is DFQATT and CDR2 SNEGSKA (reference sequence). The CDR3 nucleotides read TGCAGTGGGGCCTTCGGGTTGGGCACAGATACGCAGTATTTT. Its protein is CSGAFGLGTDTQYF.

About this clonotype: A much larger clone differs from this one at a single base, so this may be a read error. The V call is TRBV20-1, the J call TRBJ2-5, with 7 bases lining up with TRBD2. The CDR3 has 13 amino acids. CDR1 and CDR2 (germline): DFQATT, SNEGSKA (reference sequence). V gave up 5 bases and J gave up 3 bases; unmatched junction bases: 6. This chain's CDR3 is CSAGRGNEETQYF. The CDR3 bases are TGCAGTGCTGGGCGGGGGAATGAAGAGACCCAGTACTTC.

This clonotype showed up just a few times. J is TRBJ2-1 and V is TRBV20-1; D gene uncertain. The CDR3 extends over 15 amino acids. Germline-derived CDR1 and CDR2 are DFQATT and SNEGSKA (reference sequence). V was pared by 4 bases and J by 0 bases, with 13 bases between. The CDR3 DNA follows: TGCAGTGCTAAGTTCCGACACCGCTCCTACAATGAGCAGTTCTTC. It yields the protein CSAKFRHRSYNEQFF.

The chain links TRBV7-2 to TRBJ1-1; D gene uncertain. Germline values: CDR1 SGHTA, CDR2 FQGNSA. V was shortened by 2 bases and J by 3 bases, with 10 bases between the two germline ends. CDR3 length: 14 residues. In nucleotides, the CDR3 is TGTGCCAGCAGCTTATATGGGGTATACACTGAAGCTTTCTTT. Translated: CASSLYGVYTEAFF.

This clonotype has a handful of counts. J is TRBJ1-5 and V is TRBV14; D not resolved. The CDR3 has 13 residues. V lost 3 bases and J 7 bases, leaving 10 bases between the germline ends. Germline V gene sequence: CDR1 SGHDN, CDR2 FVKESK. CDR3 nucleotides: TGTGCCAGCAGCCACCCGTTATCACAGCCCCAGCATTTT. Protein product: CASSHPLSQPQHF.

At least ten counts were recorded for this clonotype. CDR3 sequence reads: CSACRLAGGTETQYF. Here the CDR3 DNA reads TGCAGTGCTTGTAGACTAGCGGGAGGGACAGAGACCCAGTACTTC. V gene TRBV20-1 combines with J gene TRBJ2-5; the match to TRBD2 covers 14 bases. Losses at the gene ends were 5 bases for V and 4 bases for J; bases not matched to a gene: 6. Germline V gives CDR1 DFQATT, CDR2 SNEGSKA (reference sequence). CDR3 length: 15 amino acids.

This clonotype has at least ten counts. The V and J genes are TRBV5-1 and TRBJ2-5; D call uncertain. Trimming stripped 0 bases from V and 5 bases from J, with 14 bases between. This CDR3 has 15 residues. Germline CDR1 and CDR2: SGHRS and YFSETQ. The CDR3 sequence is CASSLEGPIAETQYF. Here the CDR3 DNA reads TGCGCCAGCAGCTTGGAAGGGCCCATCGCGGAGACCCAGTACTTC.

The chain is built from TRBV6-1 and TRBJ2-4; D might be TRBD1 or TRBD2, each matching 5 bases. Germline CDR1 and CDR2: MNHNS and SASEGT. The V end lost 5 bases, the J end lost 0 bases, and 11 bases lay between the germline ends. The CDR3 has 15 amino acids. The chain's CDR3 is CASSRDGLAKNIQYF. In DNA form, the CDR3 reads TGTGCCAGCAGTCGGGACGGCTTAGCCAAAAACATTCAGTACTTC.

The CDR3 nucleotides are TGCGCCAGCACCCCTAGCGGGGGGAGACTCGAGGAGCAGTTCTTC. Residues: CASTPSGGRLEEQFF. V gene TRBV5-1 combines with J gene TRBJ2-1; 11 nucleotides line up with TRBD2. V dropped 6 bases and J dropped 10; count of bases not matched to a gene: 12. Germline V gives CDR1 SGHRS, CDR2 YFSETQ. CDR3 length equals 15 residues.

The chain recombines TRBV7-7 with TRBJ2-1, with TRBD1 matching 9 bases. Trimming at V came to 5 bases and at J to 9 bases, leaving 8 bases not matched to a gene. The CDR3 is made up of 14 amino acids. Germline V gives CDR1 SSHAT, CDR2 FNYEAQ (reference sequence). As DNA, the CDR3 is TGTGCCAGCAGCCTCCGGGACAGGGATGGTGAGCAGTTCTTC. Its translation is CASSLRDRDGEQFF.

This clonotype was counted a few times. The chain employs TRBV7-9 and TRBJ2-3, with no clear D. The CDR3 extends over 13 amino acids. Germline V CDR1 and CDR2: SEHNR, FQNEAQ (reference sequence). Deletions cut 4 bases from V and 5 bases from J, with 10 bases between. The CDR3 region has the DNA TGTGCCAGCAGCTCAGACTTGGGAGATACGCAGTATTTT. This translates into CASSSDLGDTQYF.

At least ten counts were recorded for this clonotype. The chain carries TRBV7-9 and TRBJ1-1, with unresolved D. This CDR3 comprises 14 residues. The ends were cut back, 5 bases at V and 3 bases at J, with 13 bases in the middle. CDR1 is SEHNR and CDR2 is FQNEAQ in the germline V gene (reference sequence). DNA of the CDR3: TGTGCCAGCAGCCTATCAGCCGGGGACACTGAAGCTTTCTTT. This sequence encodes CASSLSAGDTEAFF.

The chain recombines TRBV3-1 with TRBJ1-3; no firm D call. V was clipped by 1 base and J by 2 bases, with 6 bases between them. Germline CDR1 is LGHDT and CDR2 is YNNKEL (reference sequence). The CDR3 extends over 14 amino acids. The CDR3 region is CASSQGGPGNTIYF. The CDR3 coding sequence is TGTGCCAGCAGCCAAGGAGGTCCTGGAAACACCATATATTTT. Using reference TRBV3-1 and TRBJ1-3 for the parts outside the CDR3, the full variable domain is DTAVSQTPKYLVTQMGNDKSIKCEQNLGHDTMYWYKQDSKKFLKIMFSYNNKELIINETVPNRFSPKSPDKAHLNLHINSLELGDSAVYFCASSQGGPGNTIYFGEGSWLTVV.